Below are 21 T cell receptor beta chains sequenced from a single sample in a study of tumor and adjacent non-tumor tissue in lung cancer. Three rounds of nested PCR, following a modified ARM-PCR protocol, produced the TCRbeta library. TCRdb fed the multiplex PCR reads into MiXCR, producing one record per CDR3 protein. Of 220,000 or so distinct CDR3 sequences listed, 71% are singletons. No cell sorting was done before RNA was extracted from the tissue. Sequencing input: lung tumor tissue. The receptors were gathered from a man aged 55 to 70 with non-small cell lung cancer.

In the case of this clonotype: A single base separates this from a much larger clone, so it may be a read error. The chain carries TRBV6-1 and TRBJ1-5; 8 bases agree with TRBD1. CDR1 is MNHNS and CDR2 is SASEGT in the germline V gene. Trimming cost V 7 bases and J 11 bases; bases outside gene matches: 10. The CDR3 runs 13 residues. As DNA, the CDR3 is TGTGCCAGCACCGACACTGTGGGACAGGCCCAGCATTTT. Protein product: CASTDTVGQAQHF.

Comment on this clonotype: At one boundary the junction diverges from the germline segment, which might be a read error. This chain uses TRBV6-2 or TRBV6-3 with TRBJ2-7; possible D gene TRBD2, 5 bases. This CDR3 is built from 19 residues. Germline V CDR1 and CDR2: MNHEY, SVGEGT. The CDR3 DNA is TGTGTCAGCAGTTACCCGACGGCAGAGGGAAGCCCTAGGACCTACGAGCAGTACTTC. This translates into CVSSYPTAEGSPRTYEQYF.

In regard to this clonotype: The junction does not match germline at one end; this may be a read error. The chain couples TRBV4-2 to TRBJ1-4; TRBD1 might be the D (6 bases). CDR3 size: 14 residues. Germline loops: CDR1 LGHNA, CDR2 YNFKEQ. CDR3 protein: CVSCTEQGEEKLFF. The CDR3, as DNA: TGTGTCAGCTGCACGGAACAGGGAGAGGAGAAATTGTTTTTT.

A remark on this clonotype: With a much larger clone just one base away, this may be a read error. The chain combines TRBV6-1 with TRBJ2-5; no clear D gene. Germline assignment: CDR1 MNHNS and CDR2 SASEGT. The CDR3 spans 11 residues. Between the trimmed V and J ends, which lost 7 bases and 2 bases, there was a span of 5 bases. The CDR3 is CASTGQETQYF. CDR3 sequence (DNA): TGTGCCAGCACTGGGCAAGAGACCCAGTACTTC.

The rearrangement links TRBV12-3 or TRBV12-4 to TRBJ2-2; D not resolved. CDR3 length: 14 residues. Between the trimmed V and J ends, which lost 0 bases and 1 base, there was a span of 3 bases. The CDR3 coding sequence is TGTGCCAGCAGTTTAGCGTTGAACACCGGGGAGCTGTTTTTT. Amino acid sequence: CASSLALNTGELFF.

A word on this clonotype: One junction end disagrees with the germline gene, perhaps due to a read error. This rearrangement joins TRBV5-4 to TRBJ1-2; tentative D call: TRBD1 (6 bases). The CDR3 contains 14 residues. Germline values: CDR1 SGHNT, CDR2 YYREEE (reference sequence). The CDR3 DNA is TGTGCTAGCAGCGGGGGGGGGCTTAACTATGGCTACACCTTC. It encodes CASSGGGLNYGYTF.

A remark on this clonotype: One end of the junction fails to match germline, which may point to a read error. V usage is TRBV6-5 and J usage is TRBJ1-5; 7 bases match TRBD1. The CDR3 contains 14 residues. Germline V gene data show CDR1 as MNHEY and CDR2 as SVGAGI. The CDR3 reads CASGRQGGNQHQRF. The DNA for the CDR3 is TGTGCCAGCGGAAGACAGGGCGGCAATCAGCACCAGCGTTTT.

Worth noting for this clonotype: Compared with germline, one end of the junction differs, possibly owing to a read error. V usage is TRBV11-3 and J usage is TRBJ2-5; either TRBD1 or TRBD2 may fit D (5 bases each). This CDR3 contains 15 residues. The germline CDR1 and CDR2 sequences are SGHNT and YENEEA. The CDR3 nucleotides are TGTGCCAGCAGATCCTCAGCGGACATCGACTACGAGCAGTATTTC. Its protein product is CASRSSADIDYEQYF.

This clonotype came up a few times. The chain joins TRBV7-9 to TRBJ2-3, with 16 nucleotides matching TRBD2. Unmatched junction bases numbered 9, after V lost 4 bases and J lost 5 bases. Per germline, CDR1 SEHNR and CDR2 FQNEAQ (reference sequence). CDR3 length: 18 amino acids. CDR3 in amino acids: CASSYPGLAGGQIDTQYF. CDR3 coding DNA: TGTGCCAGCAGCTATCCGGGACTAGCGGGGGGGCAAATAGATACGCAGTATTTT.

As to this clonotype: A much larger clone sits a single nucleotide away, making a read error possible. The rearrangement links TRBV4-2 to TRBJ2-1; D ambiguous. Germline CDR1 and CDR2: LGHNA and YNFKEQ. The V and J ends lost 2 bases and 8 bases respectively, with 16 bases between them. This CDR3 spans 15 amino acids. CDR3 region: CASSQKEPRFDEQFF. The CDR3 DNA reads TGTGCCAGCAGCCAAAAGGAGCCTAGGTTCGATGAGCAGTTCTTC.

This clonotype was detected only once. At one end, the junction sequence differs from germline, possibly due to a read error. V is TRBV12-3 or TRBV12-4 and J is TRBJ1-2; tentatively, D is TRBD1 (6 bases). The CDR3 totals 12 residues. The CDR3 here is CANSLGGSIHTF. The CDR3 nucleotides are TGTGCCAACAGTTTGGGGGGCTCCATCCACACCTTC.

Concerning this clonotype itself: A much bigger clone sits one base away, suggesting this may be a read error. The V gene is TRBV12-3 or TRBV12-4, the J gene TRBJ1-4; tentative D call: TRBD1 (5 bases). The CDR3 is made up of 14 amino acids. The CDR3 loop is CVSSTGTGGEKLFF. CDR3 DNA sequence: TGTGTCAGCAGTACCGGGACTGGAGGTGAAAAACTGTTTTTT.

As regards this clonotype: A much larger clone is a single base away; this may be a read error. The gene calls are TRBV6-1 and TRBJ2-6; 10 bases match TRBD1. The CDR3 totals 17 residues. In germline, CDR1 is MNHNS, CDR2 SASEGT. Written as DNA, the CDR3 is TGTGCCAGCAGTCGGGACAGGGGTTTCTCTGGGGCCAACGTCCTGAATTTC. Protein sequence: CASSRDRGFSGANVLNF.

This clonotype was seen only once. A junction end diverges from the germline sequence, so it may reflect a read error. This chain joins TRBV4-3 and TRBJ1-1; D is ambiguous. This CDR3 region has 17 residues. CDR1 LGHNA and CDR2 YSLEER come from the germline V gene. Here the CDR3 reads CANSQDVPSNSGTEAFF. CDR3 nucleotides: TGCGCCAACAGCCAAGACGTTCCGAGCAATTCGGGCACTGAAGCTTTCTTT.

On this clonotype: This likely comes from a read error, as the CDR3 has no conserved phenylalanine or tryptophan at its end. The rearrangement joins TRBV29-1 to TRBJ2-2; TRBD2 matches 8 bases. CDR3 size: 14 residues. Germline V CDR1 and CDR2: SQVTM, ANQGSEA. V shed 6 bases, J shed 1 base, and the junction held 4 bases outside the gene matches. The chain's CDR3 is CSVSTSVNTGELFC. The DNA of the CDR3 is TGCAGCGTGTCGACTAGCGTGAACACCGGGGAGCTGTTTTGT.

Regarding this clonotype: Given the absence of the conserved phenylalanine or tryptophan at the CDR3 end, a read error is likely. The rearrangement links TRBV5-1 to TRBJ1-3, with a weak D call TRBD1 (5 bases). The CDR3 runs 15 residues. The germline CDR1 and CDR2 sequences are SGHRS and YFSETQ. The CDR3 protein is CASSLARGIGNTIYL. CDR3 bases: TGTGCCAGCAGCTTGGCCCGGGGCATTGGAAACACCATATATTTG.

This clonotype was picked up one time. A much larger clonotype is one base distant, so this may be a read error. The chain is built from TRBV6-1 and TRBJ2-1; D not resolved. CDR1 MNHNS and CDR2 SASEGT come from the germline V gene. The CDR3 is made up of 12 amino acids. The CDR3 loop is CASSARYNEHFF. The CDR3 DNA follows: TGTGCCAGCAGTGCCAGATACAATGAGCACTTCTTC.

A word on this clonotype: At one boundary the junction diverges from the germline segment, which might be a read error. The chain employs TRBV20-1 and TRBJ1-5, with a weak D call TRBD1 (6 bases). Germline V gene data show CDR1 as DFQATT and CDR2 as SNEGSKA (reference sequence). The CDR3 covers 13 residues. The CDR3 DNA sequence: TGCAGTGCTAGGCCTGACAGGAATCAGGCCCAGCATTTT. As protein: CSARPDRNQAQHF.

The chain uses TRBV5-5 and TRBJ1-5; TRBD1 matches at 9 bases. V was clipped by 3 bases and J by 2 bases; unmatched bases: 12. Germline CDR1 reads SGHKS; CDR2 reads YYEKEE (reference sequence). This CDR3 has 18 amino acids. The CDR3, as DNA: TGTGCCAGCAGCTACGTGGACCGGGACAGGGATGGCAATCAGCCCCAGCATTTT. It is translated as CASSYVDRDRDGNQPQHF.

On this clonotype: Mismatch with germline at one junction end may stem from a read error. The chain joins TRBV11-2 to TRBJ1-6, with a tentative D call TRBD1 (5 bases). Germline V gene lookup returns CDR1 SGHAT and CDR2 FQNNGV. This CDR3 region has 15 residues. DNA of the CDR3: TGTACCAGTAGCTTAGAGAGGGGCAGTGGTTCACCCCTCCACTTT. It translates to CTSSLERGSGSPLHF.

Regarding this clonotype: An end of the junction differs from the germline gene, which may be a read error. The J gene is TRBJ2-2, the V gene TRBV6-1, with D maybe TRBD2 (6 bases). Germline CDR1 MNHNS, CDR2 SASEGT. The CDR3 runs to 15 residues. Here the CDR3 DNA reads TGTGCCAGCAGTAGACTAGGCGTTGACATCGGGGAGATGTTTTTT. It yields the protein CASSRLGVDIGEMFF.